These T cell receptor beta chains were read from a single sample in a study of radiotherapy plus CTLA-4 blockade in lung cancer. Profiling relied on immunoSEQ multiplex PCR, and the TCRdb table lists in-frame clones only, not all of them. The sample contains approximately 41,000 clones, more than 65% of which appear only once. This material consisted of peripheral blood, taken from a patient treated with radiotherapy plus ipilimumab. The source of these receptors is a human donor with non-small cell lung cancer who had stable disease on radiotherapy plus ipilimumab. Each CDR3 is given with its conserved first and last residue. D genes are given only for firm matches. Where a row states a size, it is once, few, many or the class of an expanded clone; other rows omit it.

j_call d_call v_call clone_size cdr3_nt cdr3_aa
TRBJ2-7 NA TRBV9 NA TGTGCCAGCAGCGTAGAGCCAGGGACCTACGAGCAGTACTTC CASSVEPGTYEQYF
TRBJ2-6 NA TRBV7-9 few TGTGCCAGCAGCTTACGGGTAACTGGGGCCAACGTCCTGACTTTC CASSLRVTGANVLTF
TRBJ2-5 TRBD1 TRBV6-5 NA TGTGCCAGCAGGTCCCCCACAGGGGAGCAGTACTTC CASRSPTGEQYF
TRBJ2-5 NA TRBV6-4 NA TGTGCCAGCAGTACCAAAGATCAGGCCAGACAACAAGAGACCCAGTACTTC CASSTKDQARQQETQYF
TRBJ2-3 NA TRBV5-1 NA TGCGCCAGCAGCGCACGGGGGGCTCACGAAGTTGGAGGCACAGATACGCAGTATTTT CASSARGAHEVGGTDTQYF
TRBJ1-1 TRBD1 TRBV10-1 once TGCGCCCAGACAGGGCTCACTGAAGCTTTCTTT CAQTGLTEAFF
TRBJ2-2 TRBD1 TRBV9 NA TGTGCCAGCAGCCCTTCGGACAGGGGTGCCGGGGAGCTGTTTTTT CASSPSDRGAGELFF
TRBJ1-1 NA TRBV6-5 NA TGTGCCAGCATACAATACACTGAAGCTTTCTTT CASIQYTEAFF
TRBJ1-4 TRBD1 TRBV4-1 NA TGCGCCAGCAGCCAAGAGACAGGGGGTAATGAAAAACTGTTTTTT CASSQETGGNEKLFF
TRBJ1-5 NA TRBV5-5 NA TGTGCCAGCAGCTTGGGGGCAGGGTTTAGCAATCAGCCCCAGCATTTT CASSLGAGFSNQPQHF
TRBJ2-5 NA TRBV29-1 NA TGCAGCGACCCTGGCGGGGGCGAAGAGACCCAGTACTTC CSDPGGGEETQYF
TRBJ2-1 NA TRBV20-1 NA TGCAGTGCCCCGAGTCACAATGAGCAGTTCTTC CSAPSHNEQFF
TRBJ2-5 NA TRBV6-5 NA TGTGCCAGCAGTTTGGGGGGGCTATGGGTAGAGACCCAGTACTTC CASSLGGLWVETQYF
TRBJ2-7 NA TRBV7-3 NA TGTGCCAGCAGCCGGGGGGACAGGCCGGAGGCGCAGTACTTC CASSRGDRPEAQYF
TRBJ2-7 NA TRBV10-2 NA TGCGCCAGCAGGGGCAGCATGGTACTCGAGCAGTACTTC CASRGSMVLEQYF
TRBJ2-6 TRBD1 TRBV9 NA TGTGCCAGCAGCGTATTAAGAGGACAGGGGACGGGCTCTGGGGCCAACGTCCTGACTTTC CASSVLRGQGTGSGANVLTF
TRBJ2-1 NA TRBV30 NA TGTGCCTGGAGTCCCAGAGGGGGCTCCTACAATGAGCAGTTCTTC CAWSPRGGSYNEQFF
TRBJ2-7 NA TRBV21-1 few TGTGCCAGCAGCAAAGGACTTGGCGTGGGGGGTCGGGCCTACGAGCAGTACTTC CASSKGLGVGGRAYEQYF
TRBJ1-5 NA TRBV15 NA TGTGCCACCAGCAGAGAAGGCAGGGTAGGCAATCAGCCCCAGCATTTT CATSREGRVGNQPQHF
TRBJ1-5 NA TRBV6-6 NA TGTGCCAGCAGTTATCAGGCTTATAGCAATCAGCCCCAGCATTTT CASSYQAYSNQPQHF
TRBJ2-1 TRBD2 TRBV4-2 NA TGTGCCGTGCAGACTAGCGGCTACAATGAGCAGTTCTTC CAVQTSGYNEQFF
TRBJ1-1 NA TRBV7-2 NA TGTGCCAGCAGCCCATCCTTTGGGGGGGCAAACACTGAAGCTTTCTTT CASSPSFGGANTEAFF
TRBJ1-2 NA TRBV5-6 NA TGTGCCAGCAGCCCCCGGGCAGGGGCTGGCTACACCTTC CASSPRAGAGYTF
TRBJ1-4 TRBD1 TRBV19 few TGTGCCAGTAGTTGGGGGACAGGGGGTAATGAAAAACTGTTTTTT CASSWGTGGNEKLFF
TRBJ1-4 NA TRBV5-1 NA TGCGCCAGCAGCTCGACAACAACTAATGAAAAACTGTTTTTT CASSSTTTNEKLFF
TRBJ1-6 NA TRBV5-6 NA TGTGCCAGCAGCTTGGTTTCCGGGACTAAGGGCAATTCACCCCTCCACTTT CASSLVSGTKGNSPLHF
TRBJ1-1 NA TRBV11-3 NA TGTGCCAGCAGCTTAAATCCACAGGGATATGACACTGAAGCTTTCTTT CASSLNPQGYDTEAFF
TRBJ1-2 TRBD1 TRBV29-1 NA TGCAGCGCGCTCCGGGACAGTACTGAGACCTTC CSALRDSTETF
TRBJ1-5 NA TRBV9 NA TGTGCCAGCAGCGTAGGTGCAGGCGGGCAGCCCCAGCATTTT CASSVGAGGQPQHF
TRBJ1-5 TRBD1 TRBV2 NA TGTGCCAGCAGGATAACGGACAGGGCTGAGCAGCCCCAGCATTTT CASRITDRAEQPQHF
TRBJ1-5 NA TRBV10-3 NA TGTGCCATCAGTGAGTCGGACCGGGGGAGTCAGCCCCAGCATTTT CAISESDRGSQPQHF
TRBJ1-2 NA TRBV4-2 NA TGTGCCAGCAGCCAAGATCTCGGAGGGAATGGCTACACCTTC CASSQDLGGNGYTF
TRBJ2-7 TRBD1 TRBV30 NA TGTGCCTGGAGTATACGGGACAGATCCTACGAGCAGTACTTC CAWSIRDRSYEQYF
TRBJ1-2 NA TRBV19 NA TGTGCCAGTAGTATACCTTTTGAGAACTATGGCTACACCTTC CASSIPFENYGYTF
TRBJ1-2 NA TRBV2 NA TGTGCCAGCAGTGAGCAGGGGCATGGCTACACCTTC CASSEQGHGYTF
TRBJ2-5 NA TRBV4-1 NA TGCGCCAGCAGCCAAGAAGCCGCGGTACCCCAAGAGACCCAGTACTTC CASSQEAAVPQETQYF
TRBJ2-1 TRBD2 TRBV29-1 few TGCAGCGTTGCCCGGTCCAGCGGGGTCTCGGATGAGCAGTTCTTC CSVARSSGVSDEQFF
TRBJ1-1 TRBD1 TRBV5-1 NA TGCGCCAGCAGCTTGGGACCTATCGGGACAGCGAACACTGAAGCTTTCTTT CASSLGPIGTANTEAFF
TRBJ2-5 TRBD2 TRBV7-7 once TGTGCCAGCAGCTTAGACGGGGGGGCGATTGGGGAGACCCAGTACTTC CASSLDGGAIGETQYF
TRBJ2-7 TRBD1 TRBV5-1 NA TGCGCCAGCAGCACGTGGACAGGGGGAGGTCAGTACTTC CASSTWTGGGQYF
TRBJ2-1 TRBD2 TRBV5-1 NA TGCGCCAGCAGACTAGCGGGGTCCTACAATGAGCAGTTCTTC CASRLAGSYNEQFF
TRBJ1-1 NA TRBV5-4 NA TGTGCCAGCAGCCAGATTAACACTGAAGCTTTCTTT CASSQINTEAFF
TRBJ1-2 NA TRBV4-3 NA TGCGCCAGCAGCCCTACGCGGGGTTATGGCTACACCTTC CASSPTRGYGYTF
TRBJ1-2 NA TRBV6-5 NA TGTGCCAGCAGTTACCGTAGCGTTTCGGTAGCCGGCTACACCTTC CASSYRSVSVAGYTF
TRBJ1-1 TRBD1 TRBV5-6 NA TGTGCCAGCAGCCCGAGGGACAGGGAAGGCACTGAAGCTTTCTTT CASSPRDREGTEAFF